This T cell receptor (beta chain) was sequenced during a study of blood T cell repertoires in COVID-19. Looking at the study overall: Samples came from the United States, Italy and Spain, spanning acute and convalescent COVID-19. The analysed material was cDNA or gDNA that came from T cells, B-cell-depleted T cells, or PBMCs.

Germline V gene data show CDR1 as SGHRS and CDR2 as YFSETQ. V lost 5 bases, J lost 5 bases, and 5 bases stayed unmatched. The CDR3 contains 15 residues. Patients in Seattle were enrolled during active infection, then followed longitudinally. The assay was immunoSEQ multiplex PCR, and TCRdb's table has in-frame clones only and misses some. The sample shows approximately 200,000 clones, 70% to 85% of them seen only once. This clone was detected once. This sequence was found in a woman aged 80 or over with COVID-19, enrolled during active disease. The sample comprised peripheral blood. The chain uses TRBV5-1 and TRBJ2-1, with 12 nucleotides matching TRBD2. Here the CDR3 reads CASRRRTSGDNEQFF. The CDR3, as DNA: TGCGCCAGCAGAAGACGGACTAGCGGGGACAATGAGCAGTTCTTC.